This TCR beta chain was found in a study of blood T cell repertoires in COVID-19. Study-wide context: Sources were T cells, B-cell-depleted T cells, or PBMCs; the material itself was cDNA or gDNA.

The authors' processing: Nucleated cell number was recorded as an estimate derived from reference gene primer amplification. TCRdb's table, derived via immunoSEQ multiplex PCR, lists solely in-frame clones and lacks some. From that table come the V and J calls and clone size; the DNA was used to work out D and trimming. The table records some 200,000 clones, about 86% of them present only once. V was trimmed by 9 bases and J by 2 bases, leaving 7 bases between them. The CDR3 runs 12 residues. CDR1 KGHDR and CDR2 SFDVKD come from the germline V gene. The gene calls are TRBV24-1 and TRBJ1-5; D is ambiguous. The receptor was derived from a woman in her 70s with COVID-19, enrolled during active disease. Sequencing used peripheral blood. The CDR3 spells CATAAGNQPQHF. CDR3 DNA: TGTGCCACCGCAGCGGGCAATCAGCCCCAGCATTTT.